This T cell receptor beta chain stems from a study of blood T cell repertoires in COVID-19. The overall study: PBMCs, B-cell-depleted T cells, or T cells were the source of the cDNA or gDNA that made up the material.

Produced via immunoSEQ multiplex PCR; TCRdb's table is partial and in-frame only. Of 390,000 or so clones listed, 85% to 90% were seen once; the top ten hold approximately 1%. Recovered Cohort 3 donors showed two negative PCRs, clearance, or symptom resolution. Germline CDR1 SNHLY, CDR2 FYNNEI. The CDR3 has 12 amino acids. Trimming took 3 bases from V and 3 from J, leaving 3 bases between them. Sequencing was carried out using PBMCs or T cells enriched from blood (not recorded which). The chain joins TRBV2 to TRBJ1-3; D gene unclear. This sequence originates from a young man who had recovered from COVID-19. CDR3 bases: TGTGCCAGCAGTGACTTTGGAAACACCATATATTTT. Encoded protein: CASSDFGNTIYF.